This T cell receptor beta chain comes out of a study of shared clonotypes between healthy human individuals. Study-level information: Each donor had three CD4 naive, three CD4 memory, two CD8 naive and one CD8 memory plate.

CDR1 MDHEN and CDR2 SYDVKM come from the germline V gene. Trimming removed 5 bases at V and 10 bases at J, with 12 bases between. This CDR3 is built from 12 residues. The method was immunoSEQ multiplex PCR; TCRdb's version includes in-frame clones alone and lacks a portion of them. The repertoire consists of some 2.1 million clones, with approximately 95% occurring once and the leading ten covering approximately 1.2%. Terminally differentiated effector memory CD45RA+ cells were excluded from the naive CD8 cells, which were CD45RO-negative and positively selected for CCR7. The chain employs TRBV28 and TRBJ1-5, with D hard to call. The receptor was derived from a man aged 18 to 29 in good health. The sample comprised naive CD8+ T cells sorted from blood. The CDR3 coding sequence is TGTGCCAGCAGTGGATCAGACATCCCCCAGCATTTT. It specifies CASSGSDIPQHF. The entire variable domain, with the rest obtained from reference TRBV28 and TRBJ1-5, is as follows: DVKVTQSSRYLVKRTGEKVFLECVQDMDHENMFWYRQDPGLGLRLIYFSYDVKMKEKGDIPEGYSVSREKKERFSLILESASTNQTSMYLCASSGSDIPQHFGDGTRLSIL.